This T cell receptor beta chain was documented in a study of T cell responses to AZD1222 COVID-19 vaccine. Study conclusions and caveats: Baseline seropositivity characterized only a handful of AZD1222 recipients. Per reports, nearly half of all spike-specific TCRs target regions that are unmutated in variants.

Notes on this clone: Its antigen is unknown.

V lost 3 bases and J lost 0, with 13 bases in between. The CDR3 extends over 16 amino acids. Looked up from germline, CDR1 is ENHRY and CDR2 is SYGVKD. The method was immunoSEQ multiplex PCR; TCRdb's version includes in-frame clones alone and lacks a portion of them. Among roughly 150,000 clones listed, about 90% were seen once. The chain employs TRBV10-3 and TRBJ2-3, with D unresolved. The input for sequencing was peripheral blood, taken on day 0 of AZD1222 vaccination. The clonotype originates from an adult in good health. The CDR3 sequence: CAISERQRSSTDTQYF. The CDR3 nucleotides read TGTGCCATCAGTGAAAGGCAACGGTCCAGCACAGATACGCAGTATTTT.